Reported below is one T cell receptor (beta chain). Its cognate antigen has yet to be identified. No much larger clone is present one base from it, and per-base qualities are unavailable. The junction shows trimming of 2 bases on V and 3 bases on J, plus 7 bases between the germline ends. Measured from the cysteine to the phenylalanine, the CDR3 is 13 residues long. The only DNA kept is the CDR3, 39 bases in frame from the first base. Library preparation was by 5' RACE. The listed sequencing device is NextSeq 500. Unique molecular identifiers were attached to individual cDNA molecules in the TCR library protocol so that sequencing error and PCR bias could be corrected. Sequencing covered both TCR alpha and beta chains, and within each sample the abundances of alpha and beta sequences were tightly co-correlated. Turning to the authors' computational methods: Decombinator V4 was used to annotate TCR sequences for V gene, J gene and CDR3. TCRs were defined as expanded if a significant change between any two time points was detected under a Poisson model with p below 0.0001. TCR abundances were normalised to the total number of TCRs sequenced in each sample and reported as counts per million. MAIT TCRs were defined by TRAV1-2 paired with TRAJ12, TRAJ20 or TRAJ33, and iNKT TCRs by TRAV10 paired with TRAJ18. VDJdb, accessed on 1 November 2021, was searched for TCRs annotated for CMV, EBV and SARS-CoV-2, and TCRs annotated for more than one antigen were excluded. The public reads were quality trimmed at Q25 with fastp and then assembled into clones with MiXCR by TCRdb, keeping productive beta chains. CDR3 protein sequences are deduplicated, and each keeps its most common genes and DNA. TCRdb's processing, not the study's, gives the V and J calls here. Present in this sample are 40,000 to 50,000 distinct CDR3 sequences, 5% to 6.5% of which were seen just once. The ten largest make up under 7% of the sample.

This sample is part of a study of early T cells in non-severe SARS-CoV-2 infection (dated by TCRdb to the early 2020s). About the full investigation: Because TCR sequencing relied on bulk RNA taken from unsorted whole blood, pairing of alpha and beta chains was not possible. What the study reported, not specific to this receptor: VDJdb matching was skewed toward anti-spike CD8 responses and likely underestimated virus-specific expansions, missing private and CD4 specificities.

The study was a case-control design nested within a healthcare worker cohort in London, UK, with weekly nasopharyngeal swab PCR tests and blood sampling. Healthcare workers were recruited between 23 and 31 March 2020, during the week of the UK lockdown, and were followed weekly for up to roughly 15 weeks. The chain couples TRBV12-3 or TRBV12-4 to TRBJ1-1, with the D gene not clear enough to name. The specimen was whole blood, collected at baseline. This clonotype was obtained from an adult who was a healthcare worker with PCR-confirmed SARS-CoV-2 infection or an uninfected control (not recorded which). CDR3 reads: CASSLTADTEAFF. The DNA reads TGTGCCAGCAGTTTAACGGCGGACACTGAAGCTTTCTTT.